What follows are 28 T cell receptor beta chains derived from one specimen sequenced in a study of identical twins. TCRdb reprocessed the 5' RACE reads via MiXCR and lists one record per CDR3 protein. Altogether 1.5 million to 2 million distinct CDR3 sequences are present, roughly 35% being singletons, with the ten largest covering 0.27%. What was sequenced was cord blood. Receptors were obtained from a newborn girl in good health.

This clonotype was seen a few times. DNA for the CDR3: TGTGCCAGCAGTTACAGGGCAGGGGGCAGCACAGATACGCAGTATTTT. The encoded protein is CASSYRAGGSTDTQYF. This chain connects TRBV6-2 or TRBV6-3 to TRBJ2-3; 8 nucleotides agree with TRBD1. The CDR3 covers 16 residues. Germline CDR1 and CDR2: MNHEY and SVGEGT. V trimming: 2 bases; J trimming: 0 bases; junction bases outside the gene matches: 4.

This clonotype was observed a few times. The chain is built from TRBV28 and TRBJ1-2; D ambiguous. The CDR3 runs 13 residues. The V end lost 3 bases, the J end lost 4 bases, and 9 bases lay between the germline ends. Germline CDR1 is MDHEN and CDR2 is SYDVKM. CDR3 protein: CASSFSRIYGYTF. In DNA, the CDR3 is TGTGCCAGCAGTTTTAGTAGGATCTATGGCTACACCTTC.

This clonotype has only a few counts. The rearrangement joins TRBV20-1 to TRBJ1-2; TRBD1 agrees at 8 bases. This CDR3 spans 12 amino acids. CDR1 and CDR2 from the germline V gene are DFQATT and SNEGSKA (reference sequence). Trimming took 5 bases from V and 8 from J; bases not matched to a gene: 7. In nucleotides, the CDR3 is TGCAGTGCTCCAGGACAGGGTCGCGGCTACACCTTC. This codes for CSAPGQGRGYTF.

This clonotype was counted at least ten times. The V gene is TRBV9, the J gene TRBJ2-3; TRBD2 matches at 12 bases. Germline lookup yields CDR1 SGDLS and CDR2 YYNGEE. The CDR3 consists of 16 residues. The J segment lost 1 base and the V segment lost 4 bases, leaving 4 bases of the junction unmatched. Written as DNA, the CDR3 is TGTGCCAGCAGCCCTTGGACTAGCGGGGGCACAGATACGCAGTATTTT. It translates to CASSPWTSGGTDTQYF. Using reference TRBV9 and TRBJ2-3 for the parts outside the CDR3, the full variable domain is DSGVTQTPKHLITATGQRVTLRCSPRSGDLSVYWYQQSLDQGLQFLIQYYNGEERAKGNILERFSAQQFPDLHSELNLSSLELGDSALYFCASSPWTSGGTDTQYFGPGTRLTVL.

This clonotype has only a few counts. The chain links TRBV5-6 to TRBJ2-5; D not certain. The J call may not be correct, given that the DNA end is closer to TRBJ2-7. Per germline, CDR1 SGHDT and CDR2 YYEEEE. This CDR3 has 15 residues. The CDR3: CASSLAGRLPNEQYF. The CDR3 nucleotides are TGTGCCAGCAGCTTGGCCGGCAGGCTCCCCAACGAGCAGTACTTC.

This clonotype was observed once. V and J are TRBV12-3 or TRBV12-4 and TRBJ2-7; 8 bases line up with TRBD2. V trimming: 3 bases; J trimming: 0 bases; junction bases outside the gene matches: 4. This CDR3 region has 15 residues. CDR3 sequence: CASSLGGRNSYEQYF. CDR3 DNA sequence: TGTGCCAGCAGTTTGGGCGGGAGGAACTCCTACGAGCAGTACTTC.

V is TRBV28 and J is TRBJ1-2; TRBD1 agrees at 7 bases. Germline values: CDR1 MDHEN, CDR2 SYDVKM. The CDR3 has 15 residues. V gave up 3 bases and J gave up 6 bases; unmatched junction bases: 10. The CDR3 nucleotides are TGTGCCAGCAGTTTTCCGACGGACAGGCCCAATGGCTACACCTTC. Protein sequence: CASSFPTDRPNGYTF.

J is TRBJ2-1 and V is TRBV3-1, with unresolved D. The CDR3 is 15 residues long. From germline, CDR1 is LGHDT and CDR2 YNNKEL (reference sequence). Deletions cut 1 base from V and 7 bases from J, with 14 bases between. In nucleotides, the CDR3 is TGTGCCAGCAGCCAAGTCCCTAATCCTGGAAATGAGCAGTTCTTC. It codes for CASSQVPNPGNEQFF.

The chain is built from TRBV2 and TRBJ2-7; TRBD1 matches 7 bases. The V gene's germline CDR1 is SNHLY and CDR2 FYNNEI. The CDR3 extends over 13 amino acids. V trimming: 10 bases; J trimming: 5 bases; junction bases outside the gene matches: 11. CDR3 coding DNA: TGTGCCATCTGGACAGGTCAAAGCAACGAGCAGTACTTC. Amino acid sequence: CAIWTGQSNEQYF.

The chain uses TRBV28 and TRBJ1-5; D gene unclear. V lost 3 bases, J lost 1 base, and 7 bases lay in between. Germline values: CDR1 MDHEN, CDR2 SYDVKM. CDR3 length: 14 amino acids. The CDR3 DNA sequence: TGTGCCAGCAGTTTTCAGTTGAGCAATCAGCCCCAGCATTTT. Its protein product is CASSFQLSNQPQHF.

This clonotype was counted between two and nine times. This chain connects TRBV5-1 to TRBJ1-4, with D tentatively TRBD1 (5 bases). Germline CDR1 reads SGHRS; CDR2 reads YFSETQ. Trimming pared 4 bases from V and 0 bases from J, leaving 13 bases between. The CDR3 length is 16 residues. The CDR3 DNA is TGCGCCAGCAGCCCTCGGGACGTTGCAACTAATGAAAAACTGTTTTTT. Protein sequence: CASSPRDVATNEKLFF.

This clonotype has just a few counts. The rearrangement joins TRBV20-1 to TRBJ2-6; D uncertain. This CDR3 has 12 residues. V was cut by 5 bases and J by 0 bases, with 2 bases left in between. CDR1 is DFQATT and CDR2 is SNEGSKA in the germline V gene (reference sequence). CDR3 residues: CSAVSGANVLTF. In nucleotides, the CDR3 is TGCAGTGCTGTCTCTGGGGCCAACGTCCTGACTTTC.

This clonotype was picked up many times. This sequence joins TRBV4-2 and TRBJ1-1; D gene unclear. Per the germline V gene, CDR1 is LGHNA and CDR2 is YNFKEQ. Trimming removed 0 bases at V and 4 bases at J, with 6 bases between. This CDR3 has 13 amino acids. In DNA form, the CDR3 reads TGTGCCAGCAGCCAAGATCGGTTCACTGAAGCTTTCTTT. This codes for CASSQDRFTEAFF.

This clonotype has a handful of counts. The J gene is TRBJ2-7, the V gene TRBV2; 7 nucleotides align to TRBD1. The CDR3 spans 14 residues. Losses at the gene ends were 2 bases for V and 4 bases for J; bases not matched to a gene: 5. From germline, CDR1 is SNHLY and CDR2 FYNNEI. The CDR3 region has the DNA TGTGCCAGCAGTGAATGGGACAGACGTTACGAGCAGTACTTC. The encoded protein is CASSEWDRRYEQYF.

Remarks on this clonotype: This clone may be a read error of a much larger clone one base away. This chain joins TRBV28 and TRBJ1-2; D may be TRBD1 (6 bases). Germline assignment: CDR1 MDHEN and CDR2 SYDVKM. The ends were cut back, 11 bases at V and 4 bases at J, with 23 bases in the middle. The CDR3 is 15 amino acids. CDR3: CAGLAGDRLLYGYTF. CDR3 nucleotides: TGTGCCGGCCTCGCAGGTGACAGGCTGCTCTATGGCTACACCTTC.

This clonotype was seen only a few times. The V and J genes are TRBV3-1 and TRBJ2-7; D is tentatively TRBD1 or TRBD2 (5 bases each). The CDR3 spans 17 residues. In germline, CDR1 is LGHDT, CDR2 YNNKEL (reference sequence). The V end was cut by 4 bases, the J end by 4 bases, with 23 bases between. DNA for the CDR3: TGTGCCAGCAGCCCTGCAATGTTATCGGGGACCGGGTACGAGCAGTACTTC. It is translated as CASSPAMLSGTGYEQYF.

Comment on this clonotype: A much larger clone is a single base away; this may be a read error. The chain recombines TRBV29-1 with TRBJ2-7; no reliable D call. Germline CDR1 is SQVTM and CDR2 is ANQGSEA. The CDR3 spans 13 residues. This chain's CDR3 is CSVEEDGSYGQYF. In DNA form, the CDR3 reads TGCAGCGTCGAAGAGGACGGCTCCTACGGGCAGTACTTC.

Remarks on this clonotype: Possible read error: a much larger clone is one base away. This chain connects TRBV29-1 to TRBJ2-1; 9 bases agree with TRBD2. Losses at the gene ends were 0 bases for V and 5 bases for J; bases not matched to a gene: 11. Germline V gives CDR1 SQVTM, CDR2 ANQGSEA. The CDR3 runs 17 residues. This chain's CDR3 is CSVEDPSGGPFHNEQFF. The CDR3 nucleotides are TGCAGCGTTGAAGATCCCAGCGGGGGGCCTTTCCACAATGAGCAGTTCTTC.

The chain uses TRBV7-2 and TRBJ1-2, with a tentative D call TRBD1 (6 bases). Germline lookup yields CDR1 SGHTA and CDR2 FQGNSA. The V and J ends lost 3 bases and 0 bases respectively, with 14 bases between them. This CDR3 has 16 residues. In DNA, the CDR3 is TGTGCCAGCAGCTTTGGGGGGGCGCCCACTAACTATGGCTACACCTTC. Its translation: CASSFGGAPTNYGYTF. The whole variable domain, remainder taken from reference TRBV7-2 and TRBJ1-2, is GAGVSQSPSNKVTEKGKDVELRCDPISGHTALYWYRQSLGQGLEFLIYFQGNSAPDKSGLPSDRFSAERTGGSVSTLTIQRTQQEDSAVYLCASSFGGAPTNYGYTFGSGTRLTVV.

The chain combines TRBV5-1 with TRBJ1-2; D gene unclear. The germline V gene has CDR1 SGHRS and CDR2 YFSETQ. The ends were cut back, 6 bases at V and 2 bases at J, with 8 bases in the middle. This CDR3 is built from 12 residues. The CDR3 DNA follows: TGCGCCAGCACCGGCAGGAACTATGGCTACACCTTC. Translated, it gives CASTGRNYGYTF.

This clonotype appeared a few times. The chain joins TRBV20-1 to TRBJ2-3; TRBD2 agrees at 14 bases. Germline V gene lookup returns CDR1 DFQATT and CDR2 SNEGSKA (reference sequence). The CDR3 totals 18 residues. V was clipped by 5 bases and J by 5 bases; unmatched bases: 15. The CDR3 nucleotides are TGCAGTGCTCGACGACGCTCGACTAGCGGGGGGGCTGAAGATACGCAGTATTTT. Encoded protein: CSARRRSTSGGAEDTQYF.

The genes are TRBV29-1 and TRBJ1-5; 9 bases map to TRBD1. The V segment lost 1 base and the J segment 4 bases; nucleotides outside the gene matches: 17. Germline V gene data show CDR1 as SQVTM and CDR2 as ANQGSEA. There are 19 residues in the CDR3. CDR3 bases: TGCAGCGTTGAAGGTGGCGGACAGGGGACTCGGAACGGAAATCAGCCCCAGCATTTT. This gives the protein CSVEGGGQGTRNGNQPQHF.

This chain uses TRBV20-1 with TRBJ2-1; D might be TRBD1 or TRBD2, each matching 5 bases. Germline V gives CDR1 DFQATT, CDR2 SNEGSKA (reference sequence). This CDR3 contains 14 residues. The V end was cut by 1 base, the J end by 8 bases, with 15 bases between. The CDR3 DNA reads TGCAGTGCTAGAGGTAGGTTACGGGGCTATGAGCAGTTCTTC. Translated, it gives CSARGRLRGYEQFF.

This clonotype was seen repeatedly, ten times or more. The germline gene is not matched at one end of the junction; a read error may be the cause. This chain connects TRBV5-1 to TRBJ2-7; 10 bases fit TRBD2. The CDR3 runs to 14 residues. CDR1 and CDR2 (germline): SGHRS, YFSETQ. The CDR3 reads CASSPGLANYEQYF. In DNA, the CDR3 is TGTGCCAGCAGCCCGGGACTAGCGAACTACGAGCAGTACTTC. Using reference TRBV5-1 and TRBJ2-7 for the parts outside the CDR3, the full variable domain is KAGVTQTPRYLIKTRGQQVTLSCSPISGHRSVSWYQQTPGQGLQFLFEYFSETQRNKGNFPGRFSGRQFSNSRSEMNVSTLELGDSALYLCASSPGLANYEQYFGPGTRLTVT.

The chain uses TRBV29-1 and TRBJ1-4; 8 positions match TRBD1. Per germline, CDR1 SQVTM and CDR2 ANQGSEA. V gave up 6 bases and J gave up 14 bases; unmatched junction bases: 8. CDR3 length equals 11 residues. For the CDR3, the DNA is TGCAGCGTGGAGGACAGGGCTTCTCTGTTTTTT. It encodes CSVEDRASLFF.

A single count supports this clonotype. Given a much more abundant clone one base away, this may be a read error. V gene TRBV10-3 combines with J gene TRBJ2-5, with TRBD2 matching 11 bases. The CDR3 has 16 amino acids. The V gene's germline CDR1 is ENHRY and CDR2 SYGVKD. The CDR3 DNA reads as TGTGCCACCAGTGAGTCCCTAGCGGGGGGCGTAAAGACCCAGTACTTC. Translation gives CATSESLAGGVKTQYF.

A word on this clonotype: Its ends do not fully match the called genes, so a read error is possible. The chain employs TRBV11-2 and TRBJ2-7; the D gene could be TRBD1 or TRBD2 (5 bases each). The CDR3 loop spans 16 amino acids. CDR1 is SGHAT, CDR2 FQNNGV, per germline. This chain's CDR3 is CASSLLRPGPSYEHYF. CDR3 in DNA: TGTGCCAGCAGCTTGTTAAGGCCGGGACCTTCCTACGAGCACTACTTC.

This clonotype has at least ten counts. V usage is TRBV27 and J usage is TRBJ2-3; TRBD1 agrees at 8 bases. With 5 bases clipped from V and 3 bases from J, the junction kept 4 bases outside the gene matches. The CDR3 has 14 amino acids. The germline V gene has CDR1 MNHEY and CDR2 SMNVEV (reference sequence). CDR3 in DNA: TGTGCCAGCAGTCCGGACAGGGTGACAGATACGCAGTATTTT. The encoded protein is CASSPDRVTDTQYF.